This T cell receptor beta chain was documented in a study of T cell responses to AZD1222 COVID-19 vaccine. Findings of the study overall: Baseline seropositives among AZD1222 recipients totaled only five to seven.

Turning to this clone: No antigen is known for it.

TCRdb's table, derived via immunoSEQ multiplex PCR, lists solely in-frame clones and lacks some. The repertoire holds fewer than 140,000 clones, less than 95% seen once, with 6.5% to 10% in the top ten. The material was peripheral blood, obtained 28 days after the second AZD1222 dose. The origin of this receptor is an adult who received the AZD1222 COVID-19 vaccine.

The CDR3 coding sequence is TGTGCCAGCGGTGATCAGCGGGGGAACACAGATACGCAGTATTTT. As protein: CASGDQRGNTDTQYF. V gene TRBV6-6 combines with J gene TRBJ2-3; 8 positions agree with TRBD2. Germline-derived CDR1 and CDR2 are MNHNY and SVGAGI (reference sequence). Trimming removed 8 bases from V and 2 bases from J; junction bases left unmatched: 9. CDR3 length equals 15 residues.